This TCR beta chain was documented in a study of cytomegalovirus exposure and HLA in healthy donors (dated by TCRdb to 2016 to 2017). Turning to the overall study: According to an earlier analysis of a few hundred of the donors, roughly 180 million T cells yielded 90 million to 140 million unique TCR beta sequences and about 280 Gb of sequence data. An early release covering 550 to 650 HLA-typed donors comprised 250 to 350 gigabases of sequencing data and tens of millions of unique TCR sequences. Of the approximately 400 genotyped donors, 81% fell in the genetic ancestry cluster associated with self-reported Caucasian donors. The study aimed to test whether signatures of past pathogen exposure could be identified by cataloging public T cell receptors. The study used immunosequencing to profile the T cell repertoires of around 600 subjects and linked those repertoires to cytomegalovirus serostatus. A separate validation cohort of 90 to 150 different subjects was used in addition to the approximately 700-subject first cohort. To predict cytomegalovirus infection status, the study brought together high-throughput TCR immunosequencing, statistical association of individual TCRs with disease status, and machine learning. In a later analysis, previously published TCR beta repertoires from 550 to 700 donors were re-analyzed and high-resolution HLA genotyping was added so that TCR occurrence patterns could be studied. The later analysis used no new phenotypic data to find candidate immune exposures, relying instead on TCR beta sequences and their occurrence across donors. An earlier analysis of approximately 500 of the donors applied high-throughput TCR beta sequencing to assess whether each TCR beta V gene segment acted as functional or pseudogenic. Alongside the repertoire data, information on donor age, sex, ethnicity and CMV serostatus was compiled. Genome-wide SNP genotypes for about three fifths of the roughly 670 donors were used in a later genetic analysis, which treated that subset as a discovery cohort. All discovery cohort repertoires had been generated on a single sequencing platform. Class I and class II HLA loci were covered by the typing at four-digit resolution. The number of donors typed differed by locus, with roughly 620-630 for A, B, C, DRB1 and DQB1, around 500 for DQA1, under 610 for DPA1, and 472 for DPB1. Several DR-DQ haplotypes were treated as single units for association and clustering because of strong linkage in the cohort. Among 300 to 500 genotyped donors of the cohort, an average of around 240,000 unique TCR beta nucleotide sequences was sequenced per donor, of which about 19% were non-productive.

Points the paper makes about the study in general: In a later analysis, several top co-occurrence clusters were reported to appear linked to parvovirus B19, influenza, CMV and Epstein-Barr virus. Compared with the approximately 670-donor mean, donors in an Asian-associated ancestry cluster had fewer N-insertions in productive TCRs, according to a later genetic analysis. In a later analysis, 16,951 TCR beta sequences were associated with specific HLA alleles at a false discovery rate of 0.05. The study listed 164 TCR beta chains as associated with cytomegalovirus. According to a later analysis, most CMV-associated TCR beta chains appeared to be HLA-restricted, and the HLA associations seemed to be driven largely by CMV exposure. Because the 87-base-pair reads could not distinguish some IMGT-functional V segments, including TRBV6-2 and TRBV6-3, those segments were excluded. A further reported finding was that TCR beta sequences accurately predicted the HLA-A and HLA-B alleles for most subjects in the first cohort. In both the original and validation cohorts, the classifier was reported to diagnose cytomegalovirus status with high specificity and sensitivity. CMV serostatus was the only immune exposure information available for the cohort. Only TCR beta chains were sequenced in this cohort, and the absence of alpha or paired-chain data limited detectable features. In a later analysis, HLA-associated TCR beta chains showed more clonal expansion and lower generation probabilities than non-associated chains that were equally common. According to a later analysis, TCR association rates differed among HLA loci, with DRB1 alleles showing the most associated TCRs and HLA-C alleles showing the fewest. The sequencing pipeline was judged likely to have produced a cluster of highly shared sequence variants as a technical artifact. A later genetic analysis associated a missense DCLRE1C variant with V-gene and J-gene trimming of TCR beta chains, and an independent cohort replicated the association. Some 16 rarely observed V segments, including chromosome 9 orphons, were excluded from the earlier analysis of approximately 600 of the donors because counts were too low. Because HLA typing was unavailable for some donors at each locus, only the typed subset was used in association tests. Linkage disequilibrium might explain the correlated functional status among segregating V segments, but an unknown experimental factor could not be ruled out. While some public TCRs were present in many individuals, most TCR sequences turned up only very rarely across donors. In vitro tests confirmed that a few of the cytomegalovirus-associated TCR beta chains recognize cytomegalovirus antigens. Strong co-occurrence of HLA alleles, especially DR and DQ, made assigning TCR associations to individual alleles difficult. The presence/absence analyses assumed that sequencing depth was roughly uniform across donors, and that assumption may not be true. In an earlier analysis of around 600 of the donors, most TCR beta V segments were observed in productive rearrangements about 90% or about 30% of the time, broadly matching IMGT annotations. According to the authors, the approach could potentially be generalized to other disease states and immunological phenotypes.

Libraries were constructed by the immunoSEQ multiplex PCR assay. For the multiplex PCR, a mixture combining 60 forward primers for TCR Vbeta segments and 13 reverse primers for TCR Jbeta segments was used. The CDR3 region of rearranged TCR beta genes was amplified from genomic DNA with a multiplex PCR assay. Amplified TCR beta libraries were sequenced as 87-base-pair reads on the Illumina HiSeq System. As for the authors' bioinformatics: A later analysis tallied 75 million to 85 million unique TCR beta chains across the 640 or so repertoires, and about 12 million of those chains were shared by two or more donors. To remove PCR and sequencing errors, raw reads were error-corrected and collapsed into unique sequences using a nearest-neighbor algorithm that merged closely related sequences. To assign V, D and J gene segments, CDR3 sequences were aligned to IMGT reference sequences. For a sequence to be retained, a match of at least six nucleotides to both a V gene segment and a J gene segment was required. Rearrangements were classified as productive when the CDR3 lacked stop codons and remained in frame with V and J, and all other rearrangements were classified as non-productive. CDR3 was defined by IMGT convention, running from the second conserved V-encoded cysteine to the conserved J-encoded phenylalanine. In an earlier analysis of around 570 of the donors, sequences lacking an unambiguous match to a single V gene segment were excluded. An earlier analysis of several hundred of the donors called V segments functional above 56.7% productive rearrangements and segregating when the between-donor standard deviation exceeded 5%. A statistical classification framework was developed to diagnose cytomegalovirus status using the catalog of TCR beta chain sequences. V and J gene assignment, in a later analysis, came from comparing TCR nucleotide sequences with IMGT/GENE-DB human TR gene sequences. In a later analysis, CDR3 sequences and most-parsimonious VDJ recombination scenarios were assigned using the TCRdist pipeline. A later analysis defined each TCR beta chain by its CDR3 amino acid sequence plus V-gene family, and excluded reads lacking a unique V-gene family. A later analysis removed 500 to 650 highly shared, low-generation-probability nucleotide sequences to deal with suspected cross-contamination and a sequencing artifact. In a later analysis, a clonal expansion index was calculated for each public chain from normalized within-repertoire ranks of inferred template counts. In a later analysis, generation probabilities were computed with a VDJ recombination model fitted to out-of-frame rearrangements, and the resulting probabilities were checked against IGoR. In a later analysis, hypergeometric tests were used to score TCR-TCR, TCR-HLA and TCR-CMV co-occurrence, with a repertoire-size bias correction applied to TCR pairs. A later analysis estimated false discovery rates by permuting HLA or CMV assignments 20 times. A later analysis grouped co-occurring TCRs with DBSCAN, adding TCRdist sequence similarity when clustering within HLA-allele-positive subsets. For co-occurrence clustering, repertoires with fewer than 30,000 or more than 120,000 public chains were excluded, along with five or six repertoires with anomalous nucleotide sharing. TCRdb retrieved this table from immuneACCESS and kept in-frame rearrangements only. Not all clones are present; in checked studies, unresolved V genes account for under half, and no reason is known for the remainder. V, J and clone size are those of that table, while D and trimming were read from the DNA. The sample includes about 120,000 clones, with 77% observed a single time. Roughly 6% of the sample is held by the ten biggest clonotypes.

The cohort consisted of 600 or so healthy bone marrow donors. Cohort members were all nominally healthy when sampled, although unrecorded immune exposures were likely present. The donor tested CMV seropositive and was one of the 289 seropositive cohort members. Every donor gave a peripheral blood sample, and the peripheral blood mononuclear cells from that sample were used for TCR beta sequencing. The Qiagen DNeasy Blood Extraction Kit was used to extract genomic DNA from the blood cell samples. CDR1 and CDR2, per the germline V gene, are SGHRS and YFSETQ. V is pared back by 5 bases and J by 4 bases, with 27 bases lying between the germline termini. CDR3 length: 18 amino acids, cysteine to phenylalanine. Just the 54-base CDR3 DNA is kept, in frame starting at base 1. Points on this clone: Its antigen is still unknown. It has no much larger one-base neighbor in the sample; base qualities were not kept.

The chain uses TRBV5-1 and TRBJ1-2, with TRBD1 as a weak D call on 5 bases. Material: PBMCs. The receptor comes from a man aged 18 to 30 in good health and CMV-seropositive. The CDR3 in this case is CASSPGTGFRQPPYGYTF. DNA sequence: TGCGCCAGCAGTCCCGGGACTGGGTTCCGCCAACCACCCTATGGCTACACCTTC.